A selection of T cell receptor beta chains follows, all from one sample in a study of beta chain features in type 1 diabetes. Sequenced by immunoSEQ multiplex PCR; TCRdb stores in-frame clones only, minus some. The top ten hold approximately 0.47% of the sample, which has hundreds of thousands of clones, around 7.6% seen once. The sample was central memory CD4+ T cells from blood. These receptors originate from a woman under 30 in good health. Each CDR3 is given with its conserved first and last residue. Each record gives: J gene, V gene, CDR3 protein.

>TRBJ2-1|TRBV18
CASSLEPGVFGNEQFF
>TRBJ1-5|TRBV9
CASSAGQGQAQPQHF
>TRBJ2-5|TRBV15
CATSRGEISLQETQYF
>TRBJ1-1|TRBV7-9
CASSLTGYPRGTEAFF
>TRBJ2-2|TRBV18
CASSSTVAGELFF
>TRBJ2-3|TRBV2
CASSEDRTSSTDTQYF
>TRBJ2-2|TRBV18
CASSRRTDTGELFF
>TRBJ2-1|TRBV5-1
CASSSSGLGEQFF
>TRBJ1-4|TRBV10-3
CAISRTPSDEKLFF
>TRBJ2-6|TRBV4-3
CASSQDFGTGVPSGANVLTF
>TRBJ2-7|TRBV15
CATSRGRPSYEQYF
>TRBJ1-1|TRBV28
CASSLLGHRNTEAFF
>TRBJ2-3|TRBV7-2
CASRRQSSTDTQYF
>TRBJ2-6|TRBV11-2
CASSEHRAGANVLTF
>TRBJ2-5|TRBV28
CASSPLGGSETQYF
>TRBJ2-7|TRBV21-1
CASSTLKGTGSYEQYF
>TRBJ2-3|TRBV18
CASSPLGTGLDTQYF
>TRBJ2-2|TRBV7-8
CASSFRRGNTGELFF
>TRBJ2-3|TRBV2
CASGIIAADTQYF
>TRBJ2-2|TRBV4-2
CASSQPRDRNTGELFF
>TRBJ1-4|TRBV29-1
CSAKGRNNEKLFF
>TRBJ2-1|TRBV9
CASSPRLALGDEQFF
>TRBJ1-3|TRBV14
CASSRRQGSFGENTIYF
>TRBJ1-5|TRBV28
CASSLSRPDQPQHF
>TRBJ1-2|TRBV4-3
CASSQGRAGGDGYTF
>TRBJ2-1|TRBV9
CASSLGLETYNEQFF
>TRBJ2-1|TRBV6-6
CASRRDPDRNEQFF
>TRBJ2-5|TRBV5-1
CASSLSQETQYF
>TRBJ1-1|TRBV2
CASRARDRNTEAFF
>TRBJ2-1|TRBV6-1
CASSDRVDEQFF
>TRBJ2-2|TRBV19
CASKDHSIGAGELFF
>TRBJ2-3|TRBV7-9
CASSLVLSGTDTQYF
>TRBJ1-6|TRBV5-4
CASSLEQERSPLHF
>TRBJ1-3|TRBV2
CASAKGLSGNTIYF
>TRBJ2-5|TRBV21-1
CAQAPGCLGTQYF
>TRBJ2-5|TRBV4-3
CASSQQGVGETQYF
>TRBJ1-5|TRBV28
CASSLRGLRGNQPQHF
>TRBJ2-6|TRBV21-1
CASSDTGVGGANVLTF
>TRBJ2-1|TRBV21-1
CASSKAQGSNEQFF
>TRBJ2-5|TRBV10-3
CAIGLAGEETQYF
>TRBJ1-2|TRBV6-5
CASSEMDSGYTF
>TRBJ1-2|TRBV6-5
CASSYIGQGFNYGYTF
>TRBJ1-3|TRBV5-4
CASSLKGTGNTIYF
>TRBJ1-1|TRBV28
CASQQIMNTEAFF
>TRBJ1-2|TRBV4-3
CASSHTQGGYTF
>TRBJ1-1|TRBV20-1
CSAWRVGAFF
>TRBJ2-5|TRBV7-8
CASTTQLAGGIETQYF
>TRBJ2-7|TRBV4-3
CASSQRIGAYYEQYF
>TRBJ1-5|TRBV15
CATSRGGRGGNQPQHF
>TRBJ1-5|TRBV19
CASSPNPGEGNQPQHF
>TRBJ1-5|TRBV15
CATSRDPGIGQPQHF